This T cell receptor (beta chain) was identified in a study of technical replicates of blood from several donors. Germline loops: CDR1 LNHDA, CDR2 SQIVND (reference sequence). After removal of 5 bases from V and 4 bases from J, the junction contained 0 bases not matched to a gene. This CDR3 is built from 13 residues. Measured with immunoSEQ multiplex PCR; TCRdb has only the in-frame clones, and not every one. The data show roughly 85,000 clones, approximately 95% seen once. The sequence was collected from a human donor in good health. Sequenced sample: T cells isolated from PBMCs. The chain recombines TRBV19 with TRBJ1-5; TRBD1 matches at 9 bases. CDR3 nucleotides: TGTGCCAGTAGTGGGACAGGGAATCAGCCCCAGCATTTT. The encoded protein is CASSGTGNQPQHF. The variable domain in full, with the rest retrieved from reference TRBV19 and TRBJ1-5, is DGGITQSPKYLFRKEGQNVTLSCEQNLNHDAMYWYRQDPGQGLRLIYYSQIVNDFQKGDIAEGYSVSREKKESFPLTVTSAQKNPTAFYLCASSGTGNQPQHFGDGTRLSIL.